This TCR beta chain was recovered during a study of vaccination and CD4 T cells after COVID-19. The CDR3 extends over 13 amino acids. CDR1 is WNHNN and CDR2 is SYGVQD in the germline V gene (reference sequence). V was trimmed by 6 bases and J by 0 bases, leaving 8 bases between them. As concerns this clonotype: Its antigen is not identified.

The treatment here: roughly ten-day PBMC culture with coronavirus spike peptide pools or control peptides (ViraFEST assay). Negative selection purified CD4+ T cells after less than 11 days of culture. The Oncomine TCR Beta short-read assay was what sequenced the DNA obtained from cultured CD4+ T cells. TCRdb ran MiXCR on the PCR reads and lists one entry per CDR3 protein. The sample yields fewer than 20,000 distinct CDR3 sequences, about 42% seen once. Sequencing was done on a sample of cultured CD4+ T cells from blood. This receptor was obtained from a human donor with COVID-19. The chain carries TRBV10-1 and TRBJ2-5; D uncertain. The CDR3 bases are TGCGCCAGCAGCGCGACGTACCAAGAGACCCAGTACTTC. This sequence encodes CASSATYQETQYF.